The T cell receptor beta chain under discussion was sequenced for a study of T cells in Graves' hyperthyroidism and ophthalmopathy (dated by TCRdb to the late 2010s). Some background on the complete study: Peripheral blood was sampled at the time of initial diagnosis, prior to any treatment. TCR V-J signatures able to tell the groups apart were searched for in a discovery cohort of approximately 95 patients, of whom about 40 had Graves' ophthalmopathy and 55 to 60 had stable Graves' hyperthyroidism. Prospective prediction of ophthalmopathy was tested in an independent validation cohort consisting of 18 to 20 hyperthyroidism patients and some 17 patients who later progressed to ophthalmopathy. The roughly 99 discovery patients were divided at random into training and test sets in a 7:3 ratio. In addition, the study compared T-cell repertoires in thyroid tissue and in blood from roughly six Graves' hyperthyroidism patients. Once sampling was done, hyperthyroidism patients were given methimazole at a starting dose of 30 mg daily, whereas ophthalmopathy patients were given high-dose intravenous methylprednisolone. TCR Vbeta CDR3 sequencing of 135 peripheral blood samples (fewer than 45 ophthalmopathy, around 80 hyperthyroidism and approximately 17 progressor patients) is reported in the paper. General conclusions and limits of the study: No statistical method was used to set the sample size in advance, and investigators knew the group allocation. Blood samples also contained most of the expanded thyroid clonotypes (frequency above 0.001), which suggests that blood repertoires may reflect thyroid immune responses. In validation, the model predicted progression to ophthalmopathy with 55% to 71% sensitivity and over 72% specificity, a median of about 6.7 months before onset. A 13 V-J signature model separated ophthalmopathy from stable hyperthyroidism, with nearly 90% sensitivity and roughly 81% specificity in cross-validation and 80%/75% in testing.

The TCR beta CDR3 regions were amplified from RNA transcripts. The first round of RT-PCR for the TCR CDR3 was performed with the HTBI primer set and the Qiagen OneStep RT-PCR kit. A second multiplex PCR round built the libraries, followed by size selection and purification. Sequencing of the libraries was done on an Illumina HiSeq2000 using paired-end 100 bp reads. Turning to the authors' computational methods: SOAPnuke was used to process the raw data, removing reads that contained adapters or uncalled bases, had a mean Phred below 15, or lacked an exact match to the constant primer or identifier. High-quality paired reads were merged with COPE v1.2.5, and unique nucleotide sequences were defined as clonotypes. Clonotypes were aligned to IMGT TRBV, TRBD and TRBJ reference segments using MiTCR v1.1. Only V-J combinations with frequency above 0.0001, covering about 99% of repertoires, were analysed. The TCS score was defined as the ratio of F50 (clonal expansion) to E x V (chaos), calculated using BLOSUM62-based TCRdist between CDR3 peptides within each V-J. Welch's t-statistics and random forest reduced roughly 530 V-J features to roughly 13, which were used in a naive Bayes classifier (R e1071). TCRdb ran its own pipeline on the public reads, namely fastp trimming at Q25 and MiXCR clone calling, and kept in-frame beta chains. All rows with the same CDR3 protein become a single entry with the most common DNA and genes. These V and J calls originate from TCRdb's pipeline instead of the authors' own analysis. This sample comprises 490,000 or so distinct CDR3 sequences, around a fifth of them detected only once. The leading ten clones occupy approximately 54% of the sample.

The CDR3 measures 13 amino acids from cysteine to phenylalanine. Just the 39-base CDR3 DNA is kept, in frame starting at base 1. V is shortened by 3 bases, J by 8 bases, and the region joining them spans 13 bases. Ophthalmopathy patients had moderately to severely active disease, with a Clinical Activity Score of 3 or more, a NOSPECS grade of 4 or more, and a disease duration of less than 3 months. The study excluded patients with uncontrolled infections, other autoimmune diseases, pregnancy or lactation. Diagnoses were established on the basis of clinical symptoms, serum thyroxine and TRAb, thyroid ultrasound, and orbital computed tomography. PBMCs were isolated from 7.5 to 10 ml of fresh peripheral blood by Ficoll-Paque density gradient centrifugation. Total RNA was extracted using Trizol reagent, and RNA quality was assessed on an Agilent 2100 Bioanalyzer. This clonotype was observed a few times. Its antigen is not yet known. No clone much larger than this one lies a single base away; base qualities are absent.

The clonotype was recovered from a woman in her seventies with Graves' ophthalmopathy. Input material: blood. Here the chain combines TRBV12-3 or TRBV12-4 and TRBJ1-2, with TRBD1 tentatively as D gene (6 bases match). The CDR3 in this case is CASSFGGPVGYTF. The DNA sequence is given as TGTGCCAGCAGTTTCGGGGGGCCGGTGGGCTACACCTTC.